This T cell receptor (beta chain) was captured by sequencing in a study of radiation and T cells in renal cell carcinoma. Turning to the study itself: Nephrectomy followed 15 Gy stereotactic body radiation by 4 weeks.

The ends were cut back, 3 bases at V and 4 bases at J, with 16 bases in the middle. Germline-derived CDR1 and CDR2 are SEHNR and FQNEAQ (reference sequence). CDR3 size: 16 residues. Study-level findings and limits: Without pretreatment biopsies, baseline tumor clonotype presence was undetermined.

Comments on this clone: Its antigen is as yet unknown.

Profiling relied on immunoSEQ multiplex PCR, and the TCRdb table lists in-frame clones only, not all of them. The sample carries roughly 130,000 clones, 88% recorded once. As for time point: blood 2 weeks post-SBRT. Described treatment: 15 Gy SBRT to primary tumor, nephrectomy 4 weeks later. Blood was sampled at baseline, 2 weeks and 4 weeks after SBRT. This chain uses TRBV7-9 with TRBJ1-3; possible D gene TRBD1, 6 bases. This sample comprised blood, obtained from a patient whose treatment included radiotherapy and nephrectomy. This receptor was obtained from an older woman with renal cell carcinoma. CDR3 amino acids: CASSFHRAPSGNTIYF. The CDR3 DNA reads TGTGCCAGCAGCTTCCACAGGGCTCCCTCCGGAAACACCATATATTTT.